This T cell receptor beta chain was found in a study of blood T cell repertoires in COVID-19 (dated by TCRdb to the early 2020s). A note on the overall study: The collaborator samples originated in the United States, Italy and Spain and spanned the acute and convalescent phases of COVID-19. The material from the prospective study consisted of cDNA or gDNA derived from T cells, B-cell-depleted T cells, or PBMCs. Subjects who had been exposed to COVID-19, were actively infected with it, or had recovered from it provided the deeply sampled blood TCRbeta repertoires that made up the dataset. A freely available public database, intended as a resource for researchers studying the immune response to SARS-CoV-2, is where the repertoires were released. The samples were drawn from two sources: the first 160 participants of the ongoing ImmuneRACE study, and 950 to 1,500 subjects contributed by 6 global collaborators. The sample metadata nearly always contained a de-identified subject ID, COVID-19 status, age in years and sex. Where available, HLA class I and class II types were taken from metadata supplied by the sample provider and were not determined by assay-based typing.

Of note for this clone: It lacks a known antigen. No much larger clone exists at a distance of one base, and base qualities are not known.

Enrolling through a virtual design, the prospective study's participants ranged in age from roughly 18 to 95 years and lived across 24 United States geographic areas. To assign participants to cohorts, the prospective study relied on clinical history that participants themselves reported in a screening survey and a study questionnaire. For ImmuneRACE Cohort 3, a participant was defined as recovered based on two consecutive negative NP/OP PCR tests, clearance by a healthcare professional, or resolution of symptoms. In the prospective study, whole blood, serum and a nasopharyngeal or oropharyngeal swab were collected from each participant by mobile phlebotomists. Additional blood draws and questionnaires over a roughly two-month period could optionally be provided by prospective study participants. Before DNA extraction, blood samples from the prospective study were shipped at room temperature or frozen.

Ends trimmed: V by 1 base, J by 5 bases; bases unmatched to a gene: 5. From the cysteine up to the phenylalanine, the CDR3 has a length of 15 residues. Kept here is only the CDR3 DNA, which spans 45 bases and is read in frame from base 1. CDR1 and CDR2 are read off the germline V gene as LGHNT and FRNRAP. Broad study findings and their caveats: Clinical and demographic metadata were provided uncurated, with the amount varying by source and participant.

TCRbeta CDR3 regions were amplified from genomic DNA by means of the immunoSEQ Assay, a bias-controlled multiplex PCR. Per the original workflow: The number of nucleated cells in each sample was estimated from the amplification of reference gene primers within the assay. Sequence reads were collapsed and filtered to measure the absolute abundance of every unique TCRbeta CDR3 rearrangement. Productive Simpson clonality was computed per sample as the square root of Simpson's diversity index over productive rearrangements. What TCRdb holds here is the immuneACCESS table cut down to in-frame rearrangements. Part of the clones is not present; checked against another copy, under half of the missing clones reflect an unresolved V gene, and the others are unexplained. The V and J calls and clone size come from that table; D and trimming were worked out from the DNA. In all, the sample holds 400,000 to 450,000 clones, and over 75% of those were seen once. The ten biggest clones cover around 1.1% of the sample.

This sequence originates from a man aged 25-45 years who had recovered from COVID-19. Sequencing input: PBMCs or T cells enriched from blood (not recorded which). Rearrangement joined TRBV12-5 to TRBJ1-2, with 9 bases matching TRBD1. The CDR3 protein is CASGLASGTGYGYTF. The DNA sequence reads TGTGCTAGTGGTTTGGCCTCCGGGACAGGGTATGGCTACACCTTC.